The 20 T cell receptor beta chains reported below all come from one sample, sequenced in a study of glioma-infiltrating T cells after dendritic cell vaccination. The data were produced by immunoSEQ multiplex PCR, yet TCRdb's version contains in-frame clones alone and is incomplete. Here the sample spans 55,000 to 75,000 clones, about four fifths being singletons. Time point noted: after dendritic cell vaccination, including at tumor progression/relapse. This specimen consisted of blood, obtained after dendritic cell vaccination. The receptors stem from a human donor with glioblastoma.

The gene calls are TRBV7-7 and TRBJ2-1; 9 nucleotides agree with TRBD2. CDR3 length: 13 amino acids. Germline V gene data show CDR1 as SSHAT and CDR2 as FNYEAQ (reference sequence). The DNA for the CDR3 is TGTGCTGCGGGGGGAGCGGGGGGCAATGAGCAGTTCTTC. Protein: CAAGGAGGNEQFF.

The chain recombines TRBV4-1 with TRBJ1-1; maybe TRBD1 (5 bases). Germline assignment: CDR1 MGHRA and CDR2 YSYEKL. V shed 0 bases and J shed 9 bases, with 11 bases lying between them. The CDR3 extends over 13 amino acids. CDR3 bases: TGCGCCAGCAGCCAAGACTGGGGGGGGAAAGCTTTCTTT. Its protein is CASSQDWGGKAFF.

About this clone: One junction end disagrees with the germline gene, perhaps due to a read error. The chain carries TRBV7-7 and TRBJ2-7; D gene uncertain. This CDR3 is 13 amino acids long. CDR1 and CDR2 from the germline V gene are SSHAT and FNYEAQ (reference sequence). The CDR3 region has the DNA TGTGCTAGCAGCTTATCAGATTCCTACGAGCAGTACTTC. This sequence encodes CASSLSDSYEQYF.

The rearrangement uses TRBV15 and TRBJ2-3, with 7 bases identical to TRBD1. Germline V gene data show CDR1 as LNHNV and CDR2 as YYDKDF (reference sequence). Losses at the gene ends were 0 bases for V and 6 bases for J; bases not matched to a gene: 3. The CDR3 has 14 residues. The CDR3 coding sequence is TGTGCCACCAGCAGAGATCGCAGGGGGGATACGCAGTATTTT. It codes for CATSRDRRGDTQYF.

This chain joins TRBV5-1 and TRBJ1-2; 7 bases are a match to TRBD1. V was clipped by 4 bases and J by 8 bases; unmatched bases: 8. The CDR3 has 13 residues. The germline gives CDR1 SGHRS, CDR2 YFSETQ. The CDR3 nucleotides are TGCGCCAGCAGCGGAGGGGACAGTGGCGGCTACACCTTC. This gives the protein CASSGGDSGGYTF.

This chain links TRBV7-2 with TRBJ2-3; 8 bases map to TRBD2. V lost 6 bases, J lost 0 bases, and 8 bases stayed unmatched. Germline-derived CDR1 and CDR2 are SGHTA and FQGNSA. The CDR3 extends over 16 amino acids. The CDR3 nucleotides are TGTGCCAGCAGTCTCGGGGAGCGGGGGAGCACAGATACGCAGTATTTT. This codes for CASSLGERGSTDTQYF.

Comments on this clone: The same CDR3 is also encoded by other DNA sequences in this sample. The gene calls are TRBV15 and TRBJ1-1, with TRBD1 matching 7 bases. This CDR3 contains 14 residues. V lost 1 base, J lost 4 bases, and 3 bases stayed unmatched. Germline assignment: CDR1 LNHNV and CDR2 YYDKDF (reference sequence). The CDR3 coding sequence is TGTGCCACCAGCAGAGGGGCAGGGGGCACTGAAGCTTTCTTT. It yields the protein CATSRGAGGTEAFF. The whole variable domain, remainder taken from reference TRBV15 and TRBJ1-1, is DAMVIQNPRYQVTQFGKPVTLSCSQTLNHNVMYWYQQKSSQAPKLLFHYYDKDFNNEADTPDNFQSRRPNTSFCFLDIRSPGLGDTAMYLCATSRGAGGTEAFFGQGTRLTVV.

The rearrangement uses TRBV7-2 and TRBJ2-1, with TRBD2 matching 11 bases. The CDR3 length is 16 residues. CDR1 and CDR2 from the germline V gene are SGHTA and FQGNSA. V was clipped by 5 bases and J by 7 bases; unmatched bases: 10. This CDR3 is CASSPILAGAGNEQFF. CDR3 bases: TGTGCCAGCAGCCCGATACTAGCGGGGGCGGGGAATGAGCAGTTCTTC.

This clone has a handful of counts. The rearrangement links TRBV15 to TRBJ2-1, with 13 bases matching TRBD2. Germline V gene data show CDR1 as LNHNV and CDR2 as YYDKDF (reference sequence). The V gene end was trimmed by 8 bases and the J gene end by 10 bases; junction bases not matched to a gene: 8. The CDR3 length is 14 residues. In DNA, the CDR3 is TGTGCCACCGGACTAGCGGGGGCCCGACCAGAGCAGTTCTTC. Translation gives CATGLAGARPEQFF.

The J gene is TRBJ2-5, the V gene TRBV11-2, with D perhaps assigned TRBD1 or TRBD2 (5 bases each). The V gene lost 5 bases and the J gene lost 5 bases, with 15 bases spanning the gap. The germline CDR1 and CDR2 sequences are SGHAT and FQNNGV. The CDR3 runs 14 residues. CDR3 bases: TGTGCCAGCAGCCTAGGGGCTAGCTGGGAGACCCAGTACTTC. Amino acids: CASSLGASWETQYF.

This clone was observed a handful of times. The CDR3 sequence is CAWSGDWGANEKLFF. In DNA, the CDR3 is TGTGCCTGGAGTGGGGATTGGGGCGCCAATGAAAAACTGTTTTTT. This rearrangement joins TRBV30 to TRBJ1-4; a weak D match, TRBD1 (5 bases). Germline lookup yields CDR1 GTSNPN and CDR2 SVGIG (reference sequence). Trimming pared 1 base from V and 5 bases from J, leaving 14 bases between. The CDR3 consists of 15 residues.

The rearrangement links TRBV6-1 to TRBJ1-3; D is undetermined. The CDR3 is 14 amino acids. The germline CDR1 and CDR2 sequences are MNHNS and SASEGT. With 8 bases removed from V and 3 bases from J, the gap between germline ends came to 14 bases. CDR3 sequence (DNA): TGTGCCAGCCCCTCTTTAAGAGGTGGAAACACCATATATTTT. Its protein is CASPSLRGGNTIYF.

The rearrangement links TRBV7-6 to TRBJ1-4, with D possibly TRBD1 on 5 matching bases. Germline loops: CDR1 SGHVS, CDR2 FNYEAQ. Trimming removed 5 bases from V and 5 bases from J, with 21 bases in between. CDR3 length: 17 amino acids. The CDR3 DNA sequence: TGTGCCAGCAGCCCCCGATTTAGGGGCAGGAGAAATGAAAAACTGTTTTTT. Residues: CASSPRFRGRRNEKLFF.

Notes on this clone: At one boundary the junction diverges from the germline segment, which might be a read error. The V call is TRBV30, the J call TRBJ2-3; 9 nucleotides agree with TRBD2. CDR3 size: 18 residues. CDR1 is GTSNPN and CDR2 is SVGIG in the germline V gene (reference sequence). The CDR3, as DNA: TGTGCCTGGAGTGTGTATAGCGGGGGCCTAACTAGCACAGGTACGCAGTATTTT. Protein sequence: CAWSVYSGGLTSTGTQYF.

The chain recombines TRBV6-5 with TRBJ1-1; D is possibly TRBD1 (5 bases). Trimming left V 6 bases short and J 6 bases short, with 11 bases between. Germline V lookup: CDR1 MNHEY, CDR2 SVGAGI. The CDR3 totals 12 residues. As DNA, the CDR3 is TGTGCCAGCAGACTACCGGGGGCTGAAGCTTTCTTT. This sequence encodes CASRLPGAEAFF.

The CDR3 bases are TGTGCCAGCAGCGGAGACAGGAACACTGAAGCTTTCTTT. It translates to CASSGDRNTEAFF. V usage is TRBV13 and J usage is TRBJ1-1; weak D call: TRBD1 (5 bases). Germline CDR1 reads PRHDT; CDR2 reads FYEKMQ (reference sequence). The CDR3 consists of 13 residues. Trimming cost V 5 bases and J 1 base, with 8 bases left between them.

The chain carries TRBV15 and TRBJ2-3, with TRBD1 identical over 8 bases. CDR3 length equals 15 residues. With V trimmed by 6 bases and J by 5 bases, 10 bases remained unmatched. Per germline, CDR1 LNHNV and CDR2 YYDKDF (reference sequence). Here the CDR3 reads CATRGRGQSGDTQYF. As DNA, the CDR3 is TGTGCCACCAGAGGCAGGGGGCAATCTGGAGATACGCAGTATTTT. The full variable domain, with the rest looked up from reference TRBV15 and TRBJ2-3, is DAMVIQNPRYQVTQFGKPVTLSCSQTLNHNVMYWYQQKSSQAPKLLFHYYDKDFNNEADTPDNFQSRRPNTSFCFLDIRSPGLGDTAMYLCATRGRGQSGDTQYFGPGTRLTVL.

The genes are TRBV19 and TRBJ2-1; 7 nucleotides match TRBD1. The CDR3 is made up of 14 amino acids. V gave up 4 bases and J gave up 6 bases; unmatched junction bases: 6. Germline assignment: CDR1 LNHDA and CDR2 SQIVND (reference sequence). This chain's CDR3 is CASSKTGKLNEQFF. CDR3 in DNA: TGTGCCAGTAGTAAGACAGGGAAACTCAATGAGCAGTTCTTC.

This chain uses TRBV19 with TRBJ1-2; tentative D call: TRBD1 (5 bases). Per germline, CDR1 LNHDA and CDR2 SQIVND (reference sequence). With 11 bases removed from V and 8 bases from J, the gap between germline ends came to 18 bases. The CDR3 length is 12 residues. The CDR3 nucleotides are TGTGCCGGCAGGAGGGGTTCCGGGGGCTACACCTTC. It encodes CAGRRGSGGYTF.

V gene TRBV29-1 combines with J gene TRBJ1-1; 9 bases match TRBD1. The CDR3 covers 16 residues. Germline V gene sequence: CDR1 SQVTM, CDR2 ANQGSEA. J lost 4 bases, V lost 6 bases, and 15 bases had no gene match. The CDR3 coding sequence is TGCAGCGTCTATATGATTCCGGGACAGGGTGTCACTGAAGCTTTCTTT. Translation: CSVYMIPGQGVTEAFF.